The 26 T cell receptor beta chains below were found in one sample sequenced in a study of cytomegalovirus exposure and HLA in healthy donors. Repertoires were generated with immunoSEQ multiplex PCR, while TCRdb's copy carries only in-frame clones and drops some. The sample holds 90,000 to 140,000 clones; 86% are singletons and the top ten take about 4%. Sequencing was done on a sample of PBMCs. The receptors here all came from a woman aged 18-30 years in good health and CMV-seropositive.

The chain combines TRBV19 with TRBJ2-3; 11 bases align to TRBD2. V shed 6 bases and J 5 bases; nucleotides not matched to a gene: 7. Germline V gives CDR1 LNHDA, CDR2 SQIVND (reference sequence). The CDR3 length is 15 residues. The CDR3 protein is CASSYTSGSLDTQYF. CDR3 DNA: TGTGCCAGTAGCTACACTAGCGGGAGCTTAGATACGCAGTATTTT.

V and J are TRBV12-5 and TRBJ2-1; tentative D call: TRBD2 (5 bases). V was trimmed by 0 bases and J by 5 bases, leaving 8 bases between them. Germline CDR1 reads LGHNT; CDR2 reads FRNRAP. This CDR3 has 14 amino acids. CDR3: CASGLVRGNNEQFF. CDR3 DNA sequence: TGTGCTAGTGGTTTGGTACGGGGTAACAATGAGCAGTTCTTC.

This clone has only a few counts. The chain is built from TRBV10-3 and TRBJ1-1; D is unresolved. Germline assignment: CDR1 ENHRY and CDR2 SYGVKD. Trimming stripped 6 bases from V and 6 bases from J, with 17 bases between. The CDR3 spans 14 residues. CDR3 bases: TGTGCCATCAGGCGCGACGGAGGAATGGCTGAAGCTTTCTTT. Its translation is CAIRRDGGMAEAFF.

The rearrangement uses TRBV13 and TRBJ1-4; D gene ambiguous. This CDR3 spans 14 amino acids. Trimming removed 2 bases at V and 7 bases at J, with 11 bases between. Germline lookup yields CDR1 PRHDT and CDR2 FYEKMQ (reference sequence). The CDR3 here is CASSLPGSGEKLFF. CDR3 in DNA: TGTGCCAGCAGCTTACCGGGTTCGGGTGAAAAACTGTTTTTT.

The V and J genes are TRBV9 and TRBJ1-2; D gene uncertain. CDR1 SGDLS and CDR2 YYNGEE come from the germline V gene. CDR3 length equals 14 residues. The V end lost 0 bases, the J end lost 6 bases, and 12 bases lay between the germline ends. The chain's CDR3 is CASSVELQSHGYTF. CDR3 DNA sequence: TGTGCCAGCAGCGTAGAGTTACAATCCCATGGCTACACCTTC. The variable domain in full, with the rest retrieved from reference TRBV9 and TRBJ1-2, is DSGVTQTPKHLITATGQRVTLRCSPRSGDLSVYWYQQSLDQGLQFLIQYYNGEERAKGNILERFSAQQFPDLHSELNLSSLELGDSALYFCASSVELQSHGYTFGSGTRLTVV.

The chain combines TRBV6-6 with TRBJ2-7, with 7 positions matching TRBD1. V trimming: 7 bases; J trimming: 0 bases; junction bases outside the gene matches: 6. This CDR3 is 14 amino acids long. Per germline, CDR1 MNHNY and CDR2 SVGAGI (reference sequence). CDR3 protein: CASIWDSDSYEQYF. The DNA for the CDR3 is TGTGCCAGCATTTGGGACAGCGACTCCTACGAGCAGTACTTC.

The CDR3 bases are TGTGCCAGCAGCCCGACGGGGGGAGATGAAAAACTGTTTTTT. It translates to CASSPTGGDEKLFF. This rearrangement joins TRBV7-2 to TRBJ1-4, with D possibly matching TRBD1 (5 bases). The CDR3 covers 14 residues. V dropped 5 bases and J dropped 6 bases, with 13 bases sitting between them. The germline gives CDR1 SGHTA, CDR2 FQGNSA.

Ten or more counts support this clone. The rearrangement links TRBV5-1 to TRBJ2-7, with 10 bases fitting TRBD1. Germline V CDR1 and CDR2: SGHRS, YFSETQ. Trimming removed 0 bases from V and 0 bases from J; junction bases left unmatched: 0. The CDR3 spans 15 residues. The CDR3 spells CASSLGQGASYEQYF. CDR3 nucleotides: TGCGCCAGCAGCTTGGGACAGGGGGCCTCCTACGAGCAGTACTTC. The whole variable domain, filled in from reference TRBV5-1 and TRBJ2-7, reads KAGVTQTPRYLIKTRGQQVTLSCSPISGHRSVSWYQQTPGQGLQFLFEYFSETQRNKGNFPGRFSGRQFSNSRSEMNVSTLELGDSALYLCASSLGQGASYEQYFGPGTRLTVT.

V and J are TRBV28 and TRBJ2-6, with 11 positions matching TRBD2. This CDR3 region has 18 residues. The germline CDR1 and CDR2 sequences are MDHEN and SYDVKM. J lost 0 bases, V lost 5 bases, and 6 bases had no gene match. The CDR3 nucleotides are TGTGCCAGCAGTGCCCCCGGGACTAGCGGCTCTGGGGCCAACGTCCTGACTTTC. Its translation: CASSAPGTSGSGANVLTF.

The CDR3 region is CASSFRTDLNEKLFF. The DNA for the CDR3 is TGTGCCAGCAGTTTTCGGACAGACCTTAATGAAAAACTGTTTTTT. The V and J genes are TRBV28 and TRBJ1-4; a possible D gene is TRBD1 (6 bases). CDR3 length: 15 residues. CDR1 MDHEN and CDR2 SYDVKM come from the germline V gene. The V and J ends lost 3 bases and 4 bases respectively, with 12 bases between them.

This chain connects TRBV15 to TRBJ2-7; TRBD2 agrees at 7 bases. Germline CDR1 LNHNV, CDR2 YYDKDF (reference sequence). The trim removed 4 bases at V and 4 bases at J, leaving 10 bases unmatched. The CDR3 covers 15 residues. The chain's CDR3 is CATSISGTSRYEQYF. The CDR3 DNA sequence: TGTGCCACCAGCATAAGCGGGACCTCTAGGTACGAGCAGTACTTC.

This chain joins TRBV20-1 and TRBJ2-5; D gene ambiguous. CDR1 and CDR2 (germline): DFQATT, SNEGSKA (reference sequence). V lost 6 bases and J lost 3, with 5 bases in between. This CDR3 contains 10 residues. The DNA of the CDR3 is TGCAGTGCCCCAAAAGAGACCCAGTACTTC. It is translated as CSAPKETQYF.

V gene TRBV2 combines with J gene TRBJ1-1; TRBD1 might be the D (6 bases). CDR1 and CDR2 from the germline V gene are SNHLY and FYNNEI. The length of the CDR3 is 13 residues. The V end was cut by 5 bases, the J end by 1 base, with 8 bases between. Here the CDR3 reads CASSSDRNTEAFF. The CDR3 DNA is TGTGCCAGCAGTTCGGACAGGAACACTGAAGCTTTCTTT.

The V gene is TRBV7-6, the J gene TRBJ2-7, with 13 bases identical to TRBD2. V lost 5 bases and J lost 5; bases outside the gene matches: 6. CDR1 and CDR2 (germline): SGHVS, FNYEAQ. The CDR3 runs to 15 residues. The CDR3 DNA is TGTGCCAGCAGCGCAGGACTAGCGGGAGATGACGAGCAGTACTTC. This sequence encodes CASSAGLAGDDEQYF.

The chain has TRBV19 and TRBJ2-2; 7 bases align to TRBD2. The CDR3 loop spans 15 amino acids. V shed 8 bases, J shed 5 bases, and the junction held 11 bases outside the gene matches. The germline V gene encodes CDR1 LNHDA and CDR2 SQIVND (reference sequence). For the CDR3, the DNA is TGTGCCAGTGCCTCGGGAGGCTGGGGAACCGGGGAGCTGTTTTTT. It is translated as CASASGGWGTGELFF.

The chain's CDR3 is CASSRTPQNIQYF. CDR3 DNA: TGTGCCAGCAGCCGTACTCCTCAAAACATTCAGTACTTC. V and J are TRBV6-5 and TRBJ2-4; D is undetermined. Looked up from germline, CDR1 is MNHEY and CDR2 is SVGAGI. The ends were cut back, 6 bases at V and 5 bases at J, with 11 bases in the middle. This CDR3 has 13 amino acids.

This CDR3 reads CASRADGSDTQYF. The CDR3 DNA reads TGCGCCAGCCGAGCGGACGGGTCAGATACGCAGTATTTT. The J gene is TRBJ2-3, the V gene TRBV5-1; TRBD2 might be the D (5 bases). Looked up from germline, CDR1 is SGHRS and CDR2 is YFSETQ. With 7 bases removed from V and 4 bases from J, the gap between germline ends came to 13 bases. There are 13 residues in the CDR3. Looking up the rest from reference TRBV5-1 and TRBJ2-3 gives the full variable domain: KAGVTQTPRYLIKTRGQQVTLSCSPISGHRSVSWYQQTPGQGLQFLFEYFSETQRNKGNFPGRFSGRQFSNSRSEMNVSTLELGDSALYLCASRADGSDTQYFGPGTRLTVL.

The rearrangement uses TRBV6-1 and TRBJ2-1; no reliable D call. CDR1 is MNHNS and CDR2 is SASEGT in the germline V gene. V lost 2 bases to trimming and J lost 7 bases, with 12 bases between them. The CDR3 consists of 14 residues. DNA of the CDR3: TGTGCCAGCAGTGAACCCCTTAAGAGGAATGAGCAGTTCTTC. As protein: CASSEPLKRNEQFF.

This chain uses TRBV28 with TRBJ1-4; 9 bases map to TRBD1. V dropped 1 base and J dropped 1; count of bases not matched to a gene: 4. The CDR3 loop spans 17 amino acids. Germline values: CDR1 MDHEN, CDR2 SYDVKM. Written as DNA, the CDR3 is TGTGCCAGCAGTTTATACGGGACAGGGTTAACTAATGAAAAACTGTTTTTT. Residues: CASSLYGTGLTNEKLFF.

This clone appeared a few times. The chain has TRBV5-4 and TRBJ1-1, with a tentative D call TRBD1 (5 bases). V lost 3 bases to trimming and J lost 3 bases, with 12 bases between them. The CDR3 spans 14 residues. The germline CDR1 and CDR2 sequences are SGHNT and YYREEE (reference sequence). This chain's CDR3 is CASSWGRGDTEAFF. CDR3 DNA sequence: TGTGCCAGCAGCTGGGGTCGGGGGGACACTGAAGCTTTCTTT.

The chain links TRBV6-1 to TRBJ2-1, with D unresolved. Trimming removed 1 base from V and 4 bases from J, with 8 bases in between. The CDR3 loop spans 14 amino acids. Per germline, CDR1 MNHNS and CDR2 SASEGT. CDR3 sequence (DNA): TGTGCCAGCAGTGAAGTTCCGACATACAATGAGCAGTTCTTC. It encodes CASSEVPTYNEQFF.

This chain joins TRBV10-1 and TRBJ2-1, with TRBD1 identical over 9 bases. The CDR3 consists of 17 residues. The germline V gene has CDR1 WNHNN and CDR2 SYGVQD (reference sequence). V dropped 5 bases and J dropped 3; count of bases not matched to a gene: 11. CDR3 in amino acids: CASSRDRASGIYNEQFF. The CDR3 nucleotides read TGCGCCAGCAGTCGGGACAGGGCTAGCGGCATCTACAATGAGCAGTTCTTC.

The genes are TRBV5-1 and TRBJ1-1; 11 nucleotides align to TRBD1. Trimming cost V 1 base and J 6 bases; bases outside gene matches: 5. Germline CDR1 reads SGHRS; CDR2 reads YFSETQ. This CDR3 contains 15 residues. DNA for the CDR3: TGCGCCAGCAGCTTGTCGAGGGGACAGGGGGCTGAAGCTTTCTTT. Protein: CASSLSRGQGAEAFF.

This sequence joins TRBV28 and TRBJ2-1, with 10 bases matching TRBD2. Germline trimming cut 3 bases from V and 9 bases from J; bases unmatched to any gene: 17. The CDR3 has 18 amino acids. Germline-derived CDR1 and CDR2 are MDHEN and SYDVKM. The CDR3 DNA follows: TGTGCCAGCAGTTTCCGCCTGGGGGCTAGCGGGAGAAGGGTTGAGCAGTTCTTC. Translation gives CASSFRLGASGRRVEQFF.

The chain links TRBV25-1 to TRBJ2-7; D gene unclear. The germline V gene has CDR1 MGHDK and CDR2 SYGVNS. Trimming took off 1 base at V and 7 bases at J, with 11 bases between the two ends. The CDR3 is 13 residues long. CDR3 nucleotides: TGTGCCAGCAGTGAATTCGCGGCCTTTGAGCAGTACTTC. It specifies CASSEFAAFEQYF.

The chain recombines TRBV30 with TRBJ2-5; 12 bases map to TRBD2. V shed 2 bases, J shed 7 bases, and the junction held 5 bases outside the gene matches. CDR3 length: 14 residues. Per the germline V gene, CDR1 is GTSNPN and CDR2 is SVGIG (reference sequence). CDR3 sequence reads: CAWSPTSGSLTQYF. CDR3 DNA: TGTGCCTGGAGTCCGACTAGCGGGAGCCTGACCCAGTACTTC.